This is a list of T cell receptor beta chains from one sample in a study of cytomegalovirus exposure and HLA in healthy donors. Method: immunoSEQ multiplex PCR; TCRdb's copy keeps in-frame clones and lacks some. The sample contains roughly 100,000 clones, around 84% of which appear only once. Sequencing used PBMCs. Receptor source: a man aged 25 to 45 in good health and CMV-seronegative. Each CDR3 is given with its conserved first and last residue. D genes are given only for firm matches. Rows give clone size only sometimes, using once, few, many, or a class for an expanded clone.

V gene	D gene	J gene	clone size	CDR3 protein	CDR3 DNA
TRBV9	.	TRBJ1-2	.	CASSVDGGGYGYTF	TGTGCCAGCAGCGTAGACGGCGGAGGCTATGGCTACACCTTC
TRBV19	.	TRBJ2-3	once	CASSIVTGADTQYF	TGTGCCAGTAGTATAGTCACAGGTGCAGATACGCAGTATTTT
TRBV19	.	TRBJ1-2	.	CASSDRQSRSYTF	TGTGCCAGTAGTGACCGACAAAGCAGAAGCTACACCTTC
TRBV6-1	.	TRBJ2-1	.	CASSTQSSYNEQFF	TGTGCCAGCAGTACACAGAGCTCCTACAATGAGCAGTTCTTC
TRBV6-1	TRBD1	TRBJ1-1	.	CASRSETGGVTEAFF	TGTGCCAGCAGGTCGGAGACAGGGGGCGTCACTGAAGCTTTCTTT
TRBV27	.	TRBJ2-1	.	CASQAAGSYNEQFF	TGTGCCAGCCAGGCCGCTGGATCCTACAATGAGCAGTTCTTC
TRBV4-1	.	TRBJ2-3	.	CASSQGERHRTDTQYF	TGCGCCAGCAGCCAAGGGGAGCGGCACCGCACAGATACGCAGTATTTT
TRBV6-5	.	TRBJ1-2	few	CASSRADSYGYTF	TGTGCCAGCAGCCGCGCAGACTCTTATGGCTACACCTTC
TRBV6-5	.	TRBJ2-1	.	CASSAAGKGNEQFF	TGTGCCAGCTCGGCGGCAGGCAAGGGGAATGAGCAGTTCTTC
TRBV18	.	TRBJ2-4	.	CASSPFEQGVNIQYF	TGTGCCAGCTCACCATTCGAACAGGGTGTCAACATTCAGTACTTC
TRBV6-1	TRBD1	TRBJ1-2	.	CASRGDRGFDGYTF	TGTGCCAGCAGGGGGGACAGGGGGTTTGATGGCTACACCTTC
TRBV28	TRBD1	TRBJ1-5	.	CASSLRGQTGALNQPQHF	TGTGCCAGCAGCCTAAGAGGACAGACAGGGGCATTAAATCAGCCCCAGCATTTT
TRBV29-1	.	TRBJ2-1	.	CSVDRGALSSYNEQFF	TGCAGCGTTGACCGCGGAGCCCTGAGCTCCTACAATGAGCAGTTCTTC
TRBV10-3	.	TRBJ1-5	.	CAISRGYSNQPQHF	TGTGCCATCAGTAGGGGTTATAGCAATCAGCCCCAGCATTTT
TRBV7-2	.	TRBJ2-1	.	CASNGRGTVFNEQFF	TGTGCCAGCAACGGACGGGGGACCGTGTTTAATGAGCAGTTCTTC